This TCR beta chain was captured by sequencing in a study of blood T cell repertoires in COVID-19. Assay: immunoSEQ multiplex PCR; the TCRdb copy retains only in-frame clones and omits some. The table has 130,000 to 150,000 clones, around 84% seen once. Sequencing was performed on peripheral blood. This receptor was identified in a human donor in a cohort sampled during active COVID-19.

CDR3 sequence reads: CASSLAGGRYEQYF. In DNA form, the CDR3 reads TGTGCCAGCAGTTTAGCGGGGGGGCGGTACGAGCAGTACTTC. The chain combines TRBV6-5 with TRBJ2-7, with 11 bases fitting TRBD2. CDR1 and CDR2 (germline): MNHEY, SVGAGI. V dropped 4 bases and J dropped 4; count of bases not matched to a gene: 3. This CDR3 contains 14 residues.